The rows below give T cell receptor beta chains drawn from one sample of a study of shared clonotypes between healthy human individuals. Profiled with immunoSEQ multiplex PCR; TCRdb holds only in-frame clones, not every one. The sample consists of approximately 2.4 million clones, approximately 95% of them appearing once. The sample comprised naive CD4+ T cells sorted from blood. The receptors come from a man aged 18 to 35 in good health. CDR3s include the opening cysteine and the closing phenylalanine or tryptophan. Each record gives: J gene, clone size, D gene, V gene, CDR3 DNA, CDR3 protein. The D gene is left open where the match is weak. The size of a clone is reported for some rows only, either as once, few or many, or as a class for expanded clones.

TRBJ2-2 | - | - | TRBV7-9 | TGTGCCAGCAGCTCCATTGGGGAGCAGGGACCCCCCACCGGGGAGCTGTTTTTT | CASSSIGEQGPPTGELFF
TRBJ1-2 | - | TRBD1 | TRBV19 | TGTGCCAGTAGTATTTCAGGGGGCGCCAACTATGGCTACACCTTC | CASSISGGANYGYTF
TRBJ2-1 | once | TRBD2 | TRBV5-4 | TGTGCCAGCAGCTTGGAAGCGGGAGGGCCCAAGTTCTTC | CASSLEAGGPKFF
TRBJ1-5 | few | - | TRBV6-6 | TGTGCCAGCAGTCCTTCGTCCTGGCCGCCCCAGCATTTT | CASSPSSWPPQHF
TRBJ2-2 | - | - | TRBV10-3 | TGTGCCATCAGTGACAGAGGGTTTTCGGCCGGGGAGCTGTTTTTT | CAISDRGFSAGELFF
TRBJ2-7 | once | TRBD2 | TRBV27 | TGTGCCAGCCGGACTAGCGGGAGTTACGAGCAGTACTTC | CASRTSGSYEQYF
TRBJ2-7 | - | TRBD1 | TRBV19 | TGTGCCAGTAGTCTTTTTTTACAGGGGGCCTACGAGCAGTACTTC | CASSLFLQGAYEQYF
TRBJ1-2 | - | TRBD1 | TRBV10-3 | TGTGCCATCAGGGTAGTTAACAGGGGGCACGGTGGCTACACCTTC | CAIRVVNRGHGGYTF
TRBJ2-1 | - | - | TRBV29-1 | TGCAGCGTTGAATCTTCGTCAGGTATAGTGATGCAGTTCTTC | CSVESSSGIVMQFF
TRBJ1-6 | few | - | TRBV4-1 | TGCGCCAGCACCAGGGTAGGTCTGTCACCCCTCCACTTT | CASTRVGLSPLHF
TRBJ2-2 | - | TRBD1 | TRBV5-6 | TGTGCCAGCAGCCCTAAAGGACAGGGGACGAACACCGGGGAGCTGTTTTTT | CASSPKGQGTNTGELFF
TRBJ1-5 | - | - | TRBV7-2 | TGTGCCAGCAGCTTAGATGGGGATAGCAATCAGCCCCAGCATTTT | CASSLDGDSNQPQHF
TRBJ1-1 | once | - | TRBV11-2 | TGTGCCAGCAGCTTGCAGGGGCTGGACACTGAAGCTTTCTTT | CASSLQGLDTEAFF
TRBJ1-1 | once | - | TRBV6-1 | TGTGCCAGCAGTGAAGCGGTGCGTCGGCTCCGGACTGAAGCTTTCTTT | CASSEAVRRLRTEAFF
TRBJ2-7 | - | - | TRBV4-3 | TGCGCCAGCAGCCAACCCCTGGTCCCCTCCTACGAGCAGTACTTC | CASSQPLVPSYEQYF
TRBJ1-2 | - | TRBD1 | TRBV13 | TGTGCCAGCAGTCAGCAGGGGGCGCCGGGCTATGGCTACACCTTC | CASSQQGAPGYGYTF
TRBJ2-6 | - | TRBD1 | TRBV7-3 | TGTGCCAGCAGCCTTAGACAGGGTAATCGCTCTGGGGCCAACGTCCTGACTTTC | CASSLRQGNRSGANVLTF
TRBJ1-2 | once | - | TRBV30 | TGTGCCTGGAACACTGGGAAGGACTATGGCTACACCTTC | CAWNTGKDYGYTF
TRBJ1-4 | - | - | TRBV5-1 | TGCGCCAGCTCCAAGGCCACGACAGCAACTAATGAAAAACTGTTTTTT | CASSKATTATNEKLFF
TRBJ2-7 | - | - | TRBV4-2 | TGTGCCAGCAGCCGATCCTCAGTCGTACCCCCGGGCGAGCAGTACTTC | CASSRSSVVPPGEQYF
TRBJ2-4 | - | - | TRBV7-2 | TGTGCCAGCAGCTTAGAGGGGACAGCGGGAGTGACAGACATTCAGTACTTC | CASSLEGTAGVTDIQYF
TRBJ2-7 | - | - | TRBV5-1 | TGCGCCAGCAGGGAGGCGGGACCTTCCTACGAGCAGTACTTC | CASREAGPSYEQYF
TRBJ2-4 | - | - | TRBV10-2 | TGCGCCAGCAGGCCGGGACATATAAACATTCAGTACTTC | CASRPGHINIQYF
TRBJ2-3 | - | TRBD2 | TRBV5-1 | TGCGCCAGCAGCTTGGGGACTAGCGGGAGGGTTGATACGCAGTATTTT | CASSLGTSGRVDTQYF
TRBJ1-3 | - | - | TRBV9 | TGTGCCACCGGGGGCTCTGGAAACACCATATATTTT | CATGGSGNTIYF
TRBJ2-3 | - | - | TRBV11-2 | TGTGCCAGCACCTGGGGCAGGAGAACAGATACGCAGTATTTT | CASTWGRRTDTQYF
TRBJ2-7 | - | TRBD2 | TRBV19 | TGTGCCCCCGGCGGGGGGGATATCTACGAGCAGTACTTC | CAPGGGDIYEQYF
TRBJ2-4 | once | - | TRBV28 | TGTGCCAGCAGTTCTAGGGGGAGGGACCGAGGAGGAAGTAAAAACATTCAGTACTTC | CASSSRGRDRGGSKNIQYF
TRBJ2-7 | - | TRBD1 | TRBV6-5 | TGTGCCAGCAGTTACTTTCCTTCGGGACAGGGGTACGAGCAGTACTTC | CASSYFPSGQGYEQYF
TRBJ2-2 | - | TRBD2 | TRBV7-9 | TGTGCCAGCAGCGTATCTAGCGGGAGGCCGTCCGGGGAGCTGTTTTTT | CASSVSSGRPSGELFF
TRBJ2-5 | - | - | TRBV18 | TGTGCCAGCTCACCACCGTTGGCACTTACTCAAGAGACCCAGTACTTC | CASSPPLALTQETQYF
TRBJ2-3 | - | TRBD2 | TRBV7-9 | TGTGCCAGCAGCTTAGCGCAGACTAGCGGGGGCACAGATACGCAGTATTTT | CASSLAQTSGGTDTQYF
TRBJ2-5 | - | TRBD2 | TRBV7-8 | TGTGCCAGCAGCTTGGCGGTACCTTGGACTAGCGGTCCGGAGACCCAGTACTTC | CASSLAVPWTSGPETQYF
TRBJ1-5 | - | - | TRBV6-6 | TGTGCCAGCAGAAAACAGGGAAATCAGCCCCAGCATTTT | CASRKQGNQPQHF
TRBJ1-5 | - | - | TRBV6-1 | TGTGCCAGCAGCTTTACAGGGATTGGGAATCAGCCCCAGCATTTT | CASSFTGIGNQPQHF
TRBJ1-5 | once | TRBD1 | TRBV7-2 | TGTGCCAGCAGCCACGACAGGGTTGGTCAGCCCCAGCATTTT | CASSHDRVGQPQHF
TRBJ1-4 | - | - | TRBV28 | TGTGCCAGCAGTTTTCTTGGCCCTAATGAAAAACTGTTTTTT | CASSFLGPNEKLFF
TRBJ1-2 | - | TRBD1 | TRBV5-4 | TGTGCCAGCAGCTTACCGGGACAGGCGGGGGTAAACTATGGCTACACCTTC | CASSLPGQAGVNYGYTF
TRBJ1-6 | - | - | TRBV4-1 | TGCGCCAGCAGCCAAGGAGGGGTAGGGCGGGGCCCAAATTCACCCCTCCACTTT | CASSQGGVGRGPNSPLHF
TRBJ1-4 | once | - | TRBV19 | TGTGCCAGTAGTACAGACTTCCTCAGGGCCCGTAATGAAAAACTGTTTTTT | CASSTDFLRARNEKLFF
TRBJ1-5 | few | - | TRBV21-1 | TGTGCCAGCAGAGTGGGGGCCGGAGGCAATCAGCCCCAGCATTTT | CASRVGAGGNQPQHF
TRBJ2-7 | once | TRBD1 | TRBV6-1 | TGTGCCAGCAGGCTGACAGGGTTCCGATACGAGCAGTACTTC | CASRLTGFRYEQYF
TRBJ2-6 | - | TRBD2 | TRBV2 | TGTGCCAGCAGTGATAGTACTAGCGCCTCTGGGGCCAACGTCCTGACTTTC | CASSDSTSASGANVLTF
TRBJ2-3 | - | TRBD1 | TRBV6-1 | TGTGCCAGCCTGGGACAGAAAGGCACAGATACGCAGTATTTT | CASLGQKGTDTQYF
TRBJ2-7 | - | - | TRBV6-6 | TGTGCCAGCAGTTCTAATGCGGGGACCTACGAGCAGTACTTC | CASSSNAGTYEQYF
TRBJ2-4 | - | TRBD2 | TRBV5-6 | TGTGCCAGCAGCTTGGAAGCGGGAGGTGGACTTATAGCCAAAAACATTCAGTACTTC | CASSLEAGGGLIAKNIQYF